This T cell receptor beta chain emerged from a study of shared clonotypes between healthy human individuals (dated by TCRdb to 2020 to 2022). At the level of the whole study: The cohort comprised a couple of women and a few men aged 18 to 49 years. Per donor, three plates each were used for CD4 naive and CD4 memory, two for CD8 naive, and one for CD8 memory. To estimate repertoire size and how much clonotypes are shared between individuals, the study performed deep sequencing of blood TCR repertoires from about five healthy adults. Libraries were prepared and TCR repertoires were sequenced by different laboratories using diverse techniques, in order to increase sequencing depth and limit assay-specific biases. Per donor, leukapheresis produced somewhere between about 0.94 and 8.9 billion PBMCs.

CDR1 and CDR2, per the germline V gene, are MNHNS and SASEGT. A distance of 10 bases separates the germline ends of V and J, which lose 6 bases and 5 bases respectively. Inclusive of the bounding cysteine and phenylalanine, the CDR3 is 13 residues long. Just the 39-base CDR3 DNA is kept, in frame starting at base 1. CD8 naive samples consisted of CD45RO-negative cells that were positively selected for CCR7, yielding a CD45RA+CCR7+ population without TemRA cells. The donors were healthy, HIV-negative adults with no recently reported acute infections or vaccinations. Every donor was a Caucasian adult living in Nashville, Tennessee, USA. Blood was collected by leukapheresis, and PBMCs were isolated by Ficoll-Histopaque density gradient centrifugation and then cryopreserved in liquid nitrogen vapor phase. Purity and quantity of every magnetically sorted T cell population were checked by analytical flow cytometry. Genomic DNA was isolated from every sorted fraction and measured by UV absorbance on a Nanodrop 2000c.

Using the deep immunoSEQ assay, TCR CDR3 regions were amplified from genomic DNA by multiplex PCR. For each cell subset, the extracted genomic DNA was distributed evenly across all wells of several immunoSEQ 96-well plates, and each plate served as one replicate. For sorted subsets, each replicate PCR was loaded with around 200 ng genomic DNA, equivalent to approximately 27,000 T cell genomes. Purified libraries were quantified with a Qubit 3.0 fluorometer, sized on a Bioanalyzer 2100, and re-quantified with the KAPA Library Quantification kit. Every immunoSEQ 96-well plate was sequenced on a separate single-read 150-cycle Illumina NextSeq 550 flow cell. Per the authors' processing: Because the immunoSEQ output included only junctional sequences and no quality scores, the filtering could not be the same as the filtering used for full-length reads. Sequences were annotated with PyIR, a Python wrapper for IgBLAST v1.9, and V/J genes and CDR3 were assigned using IMGT germline references. Reads were removed for weak V/J assignments (E-value above 1e-6), missing CDR3, stop codons, out-of-frame junctions, or ambiguous translated residues. V3J clonotypes were defined as sequences sharing an identical inferred V gene, J gene, and CDR3 amino acid sequence. Percentage overlap between repertoires was calculated by dividing the number of shared unique clonotypes by the size of the smaller repertoire. Three approaches were used to assess repertoire richness: RTK rarefaction, the Chao1 estimator, and Recon v2.1 estimates of unobserved clonotypes. Generation probabilities were computed with OLGA for all TCRbeta clonotypes obtained by the gDNA method from a few donors. Held by TCRdb, this immuneACCESS table contains in-frame sequences only and omits some clones. Under half of the omission traces to an unresolved V gene where checked; the cause of the rest is unknown. That table furnishes V, J and clone size, whereas the DNA furnished D and trimming. This sample lists around 600,000 clones; roughly 95% were detected once. The ten largest clonotypes hold over 0.09% of the sample.

Overall study outcomes, separate from this receptor: The small number of donors limited the genetic and exposure-history diversity represented. Sampling was limited to blood, and TCR repertoires in tissue likely differ from TCR repertoires in blood. Estimated clonotype richness was generally larger for naive than for memory subsets. Incomplete sequencing was indicated by rarefaction of sorted-subset datasets, despite the large sequencing depth. When several donors were compared, the shared fraction of clonotypes was about 5% for naive CD4, around 3.5% for naive CD8, roughly 2.5% for memory CD4, and roughly 0.4% for memory CD8. Pairwise subsampling indicated that sequencing depth was expected to affect the degree of clonotype sharing among donors. Compared with non-shared clonotypes, clonotypes shared by all four sorted-subset donors had higher generation probabilities.

Regarding this clone: Its antigen is unknown. No much larger clone is present one base from it, and per-base qualities are unavailable.

The TCR originated in a woman aged 25 to 39 in good health. The rearrangement joined TRBV6-1 to TRBJ2-2, with an unclear D gene assignment. What was sequenced was naive CD8+ T cells sorted from blood. Per the publication, the cell subset or site label means: CD45RA+CCR7+. The CDR3 corresponds to CASRTVGTGELFF. The DNA is TGTGCCAGCAGGACTGTGGGAACCGGGGAGCTGTTTTTT.